The clone carrying this T cell receptor (beta chain) was observed once. Its antigen remains unidentified. The sample holds other DNA sequences that translate to the same CDR3. PCR involved 60 Vbeta and 13 Jbeta primers. Repertoires were generated with immunoSEQ multiplex PCR, while TCRdb's copy carries only in-frame clones and drops some. The profile shows 110,000 to 150,000 clones, roughly four fifths of them singletons. This sample is part of a study of cytomegalovirus exposure and HLA in healthy donors. Across the study: T cells numbering around 170 million yielded 95 million to 140 million unique TCR beta sequences in an earlier analysis.

Study findings and constraints: CMV serostatus was the sole immune exposure data available.

This CDR3 contains 14 residues. V was clipped by 5 bases and J by 4 bases, with 12 bases between them. CDR1 and CDR2 (germline): LNHDA, SQIVND (reference sequence). Sequenced material: PBMCs. The gene calls are TRBV19 and TRBJ1-3; D gene ambiguous. This receptor was identified in a woman aged 60-75 years in good health and CMV-seropositive. CDR3 amino acids: CASSSGGSGNTIYF. The CDR3 bases are TGTGCCAGTAGTTCGGGAGGATCGGGAAACACCATATATTTT.